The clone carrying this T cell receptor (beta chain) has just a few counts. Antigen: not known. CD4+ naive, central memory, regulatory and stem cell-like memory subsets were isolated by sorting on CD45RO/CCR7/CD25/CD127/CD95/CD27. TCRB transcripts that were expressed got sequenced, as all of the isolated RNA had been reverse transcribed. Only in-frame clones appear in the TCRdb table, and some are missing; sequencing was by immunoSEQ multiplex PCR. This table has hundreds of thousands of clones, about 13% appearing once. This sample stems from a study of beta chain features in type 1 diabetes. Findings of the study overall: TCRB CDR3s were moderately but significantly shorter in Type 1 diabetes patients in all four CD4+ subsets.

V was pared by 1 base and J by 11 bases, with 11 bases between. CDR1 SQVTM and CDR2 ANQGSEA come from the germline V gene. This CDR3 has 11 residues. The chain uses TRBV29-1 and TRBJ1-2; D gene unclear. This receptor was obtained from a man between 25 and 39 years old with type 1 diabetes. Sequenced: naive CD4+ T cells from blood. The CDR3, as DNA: TGCAGCGTTGAAGGACGACTTTCTTACACCTTC. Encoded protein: CSVEGRLSYTF. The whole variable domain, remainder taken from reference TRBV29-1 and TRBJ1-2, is SAVISQKPSRDICQRGTSLTIQCQVDSQVTMMFWYRQQPGQSLTLIATANQGSEATYESGFVIDKFPISRPNLTFSTLTVSNMSPEDSSIYLCSVEGRLSYTFGSGTRLTVV.